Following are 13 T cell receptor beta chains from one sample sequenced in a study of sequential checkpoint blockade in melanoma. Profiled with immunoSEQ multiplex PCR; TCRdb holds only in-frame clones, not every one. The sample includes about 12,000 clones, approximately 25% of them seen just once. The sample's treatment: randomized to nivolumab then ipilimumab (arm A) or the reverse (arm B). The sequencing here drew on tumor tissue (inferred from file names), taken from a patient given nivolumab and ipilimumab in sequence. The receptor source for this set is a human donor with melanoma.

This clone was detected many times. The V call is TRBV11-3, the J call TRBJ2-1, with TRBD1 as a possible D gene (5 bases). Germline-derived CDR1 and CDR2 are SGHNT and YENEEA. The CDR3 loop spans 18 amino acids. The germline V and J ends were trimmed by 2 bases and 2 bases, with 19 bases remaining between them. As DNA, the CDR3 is TGTGCCAGCAGCTTAAAGCTACTCAGGGTGGGGACCTACAATGAGCAGTTCTTC. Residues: CASSLKLLRVGTYNEQFF.

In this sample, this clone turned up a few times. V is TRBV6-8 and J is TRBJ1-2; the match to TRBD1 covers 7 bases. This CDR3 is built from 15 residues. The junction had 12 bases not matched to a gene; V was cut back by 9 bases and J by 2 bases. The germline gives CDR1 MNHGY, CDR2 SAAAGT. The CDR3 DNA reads TGTGCCAGTACCGTGGGACAGAGAGCGAACTATGGCTACACCTTC. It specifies CASTVGQRANYGYTF.

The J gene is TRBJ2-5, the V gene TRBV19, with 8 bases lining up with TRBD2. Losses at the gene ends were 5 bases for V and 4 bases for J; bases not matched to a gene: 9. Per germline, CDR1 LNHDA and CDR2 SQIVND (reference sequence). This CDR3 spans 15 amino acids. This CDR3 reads CASSPAGGQGETQYF. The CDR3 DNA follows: TGTGCCAGTAGTCCCGCGGGGGGCCAGGGAGAGACCCAGTACTTC.

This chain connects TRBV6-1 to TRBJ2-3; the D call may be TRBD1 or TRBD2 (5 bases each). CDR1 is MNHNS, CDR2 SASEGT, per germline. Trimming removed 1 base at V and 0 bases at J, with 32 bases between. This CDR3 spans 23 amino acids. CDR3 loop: CASSEVGVGSYFAHPFSTDTQYF. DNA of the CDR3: TGTGCCAGCAGTGAAGTGGGGGTGGGCAGTTACTTCGCCCACCCCTTTAGCACAGATACGCAGTATTTT.

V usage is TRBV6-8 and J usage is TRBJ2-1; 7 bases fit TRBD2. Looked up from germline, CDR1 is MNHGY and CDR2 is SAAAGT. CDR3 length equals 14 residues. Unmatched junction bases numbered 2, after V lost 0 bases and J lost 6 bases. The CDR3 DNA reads TGTGCCAGCAGTTACTCGGGGGGGGGCAATGAGCAGTTCTTC. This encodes CASSYSGGGNEQFF.

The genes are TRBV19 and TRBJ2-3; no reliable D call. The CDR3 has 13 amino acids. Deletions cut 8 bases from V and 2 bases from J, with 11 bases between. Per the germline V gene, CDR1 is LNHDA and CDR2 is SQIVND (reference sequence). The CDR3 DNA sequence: TGTGCCAGTGAGGACCCGTACACAGATACGCAGTATTTT. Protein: CASEDPYTDTQYF.

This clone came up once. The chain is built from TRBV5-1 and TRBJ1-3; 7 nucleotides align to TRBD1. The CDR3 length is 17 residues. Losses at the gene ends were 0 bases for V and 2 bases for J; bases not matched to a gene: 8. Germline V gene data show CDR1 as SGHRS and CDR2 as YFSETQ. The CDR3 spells CASSLVGLQGAGNTIYF. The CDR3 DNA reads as TGCGCCAGCAGCTTGGTGGGGCTCCAGGGGGCTGGAAACACCATATATTTT.

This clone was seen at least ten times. CDR3 residues: CASRWGRGSTDTQYF. DNA of the CDR3: TGTGCCAGCAGGTGGGGGCGGGGGAGCACAGATACGCAGTATTTT. The chain joins TRBV11-3 to TRBJ2-3, with D perhaps TRBD2 (7 bases). This CDR3 has 15 residues. Germline loops: CDR1 SGHNT, CDR2 YENEEA. V lost 6 bases, J lost 0 bases, and 13 bases lay in between.

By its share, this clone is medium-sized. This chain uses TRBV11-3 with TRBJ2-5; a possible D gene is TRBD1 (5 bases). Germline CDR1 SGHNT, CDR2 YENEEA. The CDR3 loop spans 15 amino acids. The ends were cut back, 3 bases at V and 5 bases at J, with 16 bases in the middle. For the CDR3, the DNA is TGTGCCAGCAGCTTCTTTCAGGGCGATCGGGAGACCCAGTACTTC. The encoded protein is CASSFFQGDRETQYF.

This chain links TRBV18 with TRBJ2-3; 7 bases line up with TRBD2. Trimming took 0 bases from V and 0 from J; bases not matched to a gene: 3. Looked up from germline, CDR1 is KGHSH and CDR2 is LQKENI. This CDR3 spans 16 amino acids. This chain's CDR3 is CASSPPGGLSTDTQYF. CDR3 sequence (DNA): TGTGCCAGCTCACCACCGGGAGGGCTAAGCACAGATACGCAGTATTTT.

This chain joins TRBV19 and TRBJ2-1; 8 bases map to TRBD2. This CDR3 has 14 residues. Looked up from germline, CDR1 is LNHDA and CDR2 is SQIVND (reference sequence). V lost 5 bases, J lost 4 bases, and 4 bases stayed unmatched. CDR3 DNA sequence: TGTGCCAGTAGTTCCGGGGGGGGTTACAATGAGCAGTTCTTC. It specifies CASSSGGGYNEQFF.

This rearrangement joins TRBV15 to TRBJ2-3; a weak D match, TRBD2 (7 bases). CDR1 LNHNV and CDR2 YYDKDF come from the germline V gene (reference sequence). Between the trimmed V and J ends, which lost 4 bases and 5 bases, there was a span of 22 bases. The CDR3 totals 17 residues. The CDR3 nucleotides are TGTGCCACCAGCACTTTTTACCGCGGGGGCTTAGAAGATACGCAGTATTTT. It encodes CATSTFYRGGLEDTQYF. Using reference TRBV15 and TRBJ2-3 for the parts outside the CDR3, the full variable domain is DAMVIQNPRYQVTQFGKPVTLSCSQTLNHNVMYWYQQKSSQAPKLLFHYYDKDFNNEADTPDNFQSRRPNTSFCFLDIRSPGLGDTAMYLCATSTFYRGGLEDTQYFGPGTRLTVL.

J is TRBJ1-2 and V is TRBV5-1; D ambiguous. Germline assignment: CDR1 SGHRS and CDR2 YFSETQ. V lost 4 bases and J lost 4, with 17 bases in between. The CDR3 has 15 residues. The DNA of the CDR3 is TGCGCCAGCAGCCAAGAACGGGTCCGTTCCTATGGCTACACCTTC. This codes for CASSQERVRSYGYTF.